The 11 T cell receptor beta chains in this list originate from one sample, sequenced in a study of vaccination and CD4 T cells after COVID-19. Treatment of the sample: roughly ten-day PBMC culture with coronavirus spike peptide pools or control peptides (ViraFEST assay). Which antigens these TCRs recognize remains unknown. The Oncomine TCR Beta short-read assay sequenced DNA from cultured CD4+ T cells. Using its own MiXCR run on the PCR reads, TCRdb lists one record per CDR3 protein. The table records 9,000 to 13,000 distinct CDR3 sequences, 50% to 70% of them present only once. Sequencing was performed on CD4+ T cells from blood, cultured in vitro. The receptors were sampled from a human donor who had recovered from COVID-19.

This clonotype occurred once. The V gene is TRBV19, the J gene TRBJ1-4; D unclear. This CDR3 region has 16 residues. V dropped 0 bases and J dropped 1 base, with 9 bases sitting between them. CDR1 is LNHDA, CDR2 SQIVND, per germline (reference sequence). CDR3 region: CASSIDLRRTNEKLFF. The CDR3 DNA follows: TGTGCCAGTAGTATAGATCTCCGCAGAACTAATGAAAAACTGTTTTTT. Complete variable domain (other parts from reference TRBV19 and TRBJ1-4): DGGITQSPKYLFRKEGQNVTLSCEQNLNHDAMYWYRQDPGQGLRLIYYSQIVNDFQKGDIAEGYSVSREKKESFPLTVTSAQKNPTAFYLCASSIDLRRTNEKLFFGSGTQLSVL.

This chain uses TRBV7-9 with TRBJ1-1; 7 nucleotides match TRBD1. The V gene end was trimmed by 3 bases and the J gene end by 5 bases; junction bases not matched to a gene: 6. In germline, CDR1 is SEHNR, CDR2 FQNEAQ (reference sequence). This CDR3 comprises 14 residues. CDR3 coding DNA: TGTGCCAGCAGCTTGGCAGGGGGGGGGACTGAAGCTTTCTTT. This gives the protein CASSLAGGGTEAFF. The entire variable domain, with the rest obtained from reference TRBV7-9 and TRBJ1-1, is as follows: DTGVSQNPRHKITKRGQNVTFRCDPISEHNRLYWYRQTLGQGPEFLTYFQNEAQLEKSRLLSDRFSAERPKGSFSTLEIQRTEQGDSAMYLCASSLAGGGTEAFFGQGTRLTVV.

The V call is TRBV2, the J call TRBJ1-5, with D tentatively TRBD1 (5 bases). V gave up 4 bases and J gave up 7 bases, with 14 bases separating them. This CDR3 comprises 14 residues. CDR1 is SNHLY and CDR2 is FYNNEI in the germline V gene. CDR3 amino acids: CASSAQGGPQPQHF. DNA for the CDR3: TGTGCCAGCAGTGCCCAGGGAGGCCCCCAGCCCCAGCATTTT.

This clonotype was seen a single time. This chain uses TRBV2 with TRBJ2-7; the D gene is possibly TRBD1 (5 bases). Germline V gene lookup returns CDR1 SNHLY and CDR2 FYNNEI. The CDR3 totals 14 residues. V was trimmed by 6 bases and J by 2 bases, leaving 14 bases between them. The CDR3 loop is CASSPRTSTYEQYF. The CDR3, as DNA: TGTGCCAGCAGCCCAAGGACATCCACCTACGAGCAGTACTTC.

The sample holds a few counts of this clonotype. This chain uses TRBV5-4 with TRBJ1-1; 8 nucleotides agree with TRBD1. V lost 4 bases, J lost 8 bases, and 4 bases stayed unmatched. This CDR3 region has 12 residues. From germline, CDR1 is SGHNT and CDR2 YYREEE (reference sequence). The CDR3 is CASSLRDREAFF. CDR3 bases: TGTGCCAGCAGCCTAAGGGACAGGGAAGCTTTCTTT.

The chain couples TRBV2 to TRBJ1-1; a possible D gene is TRBD1 (5 bases). This CDR3 has 13 amino acids. V was trimmed by 2 bases and J by 5 bases, leaving 9 bases between them. Per the germline V gene, CDR1 is SNHLY and CDR2 is FYNNEI. The CDR3 region is CASSESGGTEAFF. In nucleotides, the CDR3 is TGTGCCAGCAGTGAATCGGGGGGTACTGAAGCTTTCTTT.

CDR3 nucleotides: TGTGCCAGCAGCTTAGGCTCAGGGGGAGACTATGGCTACACCTTC. Encoded protein: CASSLGSGGDYGYTF. The chain employs TRBV7-4 and TRBJ1-2, with 7 nucleotides matching TRBD1. CDR3 length: 15 amino acids. Looked up from germline, CDR1 is SGHVT and CDR2 is SQSDAQ. The J segment lost 3 bases and the V segment lost 1 base, leaving 5 bases of the junction unmatched.

This chain links TRBV24-1 with TRBJ2-1; 13 bases agree with TRBD2. V was pared by 4 bases and J by 7 bases, with 6 bases of the junction left unmatched. The CDR3 runs 16 residues. Per germline, CDR1 KGHDR and CDR2 SFDVKD. CDR3 amino acids: CATSDRTSGGLNEQFF. The CDR3 DNA reads as TGTGCCACCAGTGACCGGACTAGCGGGGGTTTAAATGAGCAGTTCTTC.

This clonotype was counted a few times. The rearrangement uses TRBV19 and TRBJ1-5; 9 nucleotides line up with TRBD1. The CDR3 consists of 15 residues. CDR1 and CDR2 (germline): LNHDA, SQIVND (reference sequence). V was clipped by 8 bases and J by 5 bases; unmatched bases: 10. Here the CDR3 DNA reads TGTGCCAGTCGTACAGGGGGCGAGAGACATCAGCCCCAGCATTTT. Translating it yields CASRTGGERHQPQHF.

This chain connects TRBV5-1 to TRBJ2-3; weak D call: TRBD1 (6 bases). CDR3 length equals 16 residues. Looked up from germline, CDR1 is SGHRS and CDR2 is YFSETQ. The germline V and J ends were trimmed by 0 bases and 2 bases, with 13 bases remaining between them. The CDR3 bases are TGCGCCAGCAGCTTGGGGTTAGTGGGGGCCACAGATACGCAGTATTTT. This translates into CASSLGLVGATDTQYF.

This clonotype was detected only a few times. The chain has TRBV2 and TRBJ1-3; D not certain. Per the germline V gene, CDR1 is SNHLY and CDR2 is FYNNEI. Trimming took 3 bases from V and 0 from J, leaving 9 bases between them. CDR3 length: 15 amino acids. The CDR3 region is CASSEAFHSGNTIYF. The CDR3 DNA is TGTGCCAGCAGTGAGGCATTTCACTCTGGAAACACCATATATTTT.